This paragraph covers one TCR beta chain sequence. This clone showed up just once. No antigen is known for it. Per-base qualities were not stored, and no clone one base away is much larger. A cohort of 30 to 45 patients with surgically resected non-small-cell lung cancer, for whom both primary tumor and brain metastasis specimens were available, was included. Archival formalin-fixed, paraffin-embedded tissues were used as the tumor specimens. The sample belongs to a study of brain metastases from non-small cell lung cancer (dated by TCRdb to the late 2010s). In terms of the full investigation: The study profiled the immune microenvironment of paired resected primary tumors and brain metastases taken from patients with non-small-cell lung cancer. On the study overall, not on this receptor specifically: Paired brain metastases and primary tumors largely shared TCR repertoires, although T-cell densities in the metastases were sparse. Compared with the matched primary tumors, T-cell clones appeared to be expanded in around 64% of brain metastases. T-cell infiltration was lower in brain metastases than in primary tumors (P < 0.001).

From the germline V gene (reference sequence), CDR1 is LNHNV and CDR2 is YYDKDF. The CDR3 has 17 amino acids, counting the end cysteine and phenylalanine. Just the 51-base CDR3 DNA is kept, in frame starting at base 1. V loses 3 bases of germline sequence and J loses 6 bases, and the interval between the two ends is 23 bases. Library preparation was by the immunoSEQ multiplex PCR assay. Alongside a 770-gene immune expression panel, the team sequenced the T-cell receptor beta chain repertoire. As stored in TCRdb, this immuneACCESS dataset retains in-frame rearrangements with V and J assigned. A fraction of the clones does not appear; measured against another copy, unresolved V genes explain less than half of the discrepancy, and the remainder lacks a known reason. For this sample the table gives 4,600 or so clones, of which about 88% were detected only once. In total, the top ten clones hold over 10% of the sample.

This sequence uses TRBV15 and TRBJ1-2; the D gene is perhaps TRBD1, on 5 matching bases. This clonotype originated in a donor at least 40 years old with non-small cell lung cancer. Sequencing was carried out using tissue from a brain metastasis. The cell subset or site tag for this specimen amounts to: resected brain metastasis paired with primary lung tumor. The DNA sequence is TGTGCCACCAGCAGCGATCAGGTGGCAGGGCTTATTGATGGCTACACCTTC. The encoded protein is CATSSDQVAGLIDGYTF.